This T cell receptor beta chain stems from a study of cytomegalovirus exposure and HLA in healthy donors. Germline-derived CDR1 and CDR2 are MGHRA and YSYEKL. This CDR3 is built from 16 residues. Trimming took 1 base from V and 6 from J; bases not matched to a gene: 8. To note about this clone: Its antigen is as yet unknown.

Study observations and caveats: In a later analysis, V- and J-gene trimming of beta chains associated with a DCLRE1C missense variant, replicated independently. Sequences of the TCR beta chain were said to predict the HLA-A and HLA-B alleles of most subjects accurately.

Primers for the PCR totalled 60 Vbeta and 13 Jbeta. Measured with immunoSEQ multiplex PCR; TCRdb has only the in-frame clones, and not every one. In the table there are hundreds of thousands of clones, roughly 83% of which are singletons. Material for sequencing was PBMCs. The chain uses TRBV4-1 and TRBJ1-5; 8 nucleotides line up with TRBD1. This clonotype was obtained from a boy younger than 10 in good health and CMV-seronegative. CDR3 nucleotides: TGCGCCAGCAGCCAAGTTGGCAGGGGGCTGGCTCAGCCCCAGCATTTT. Its translation: CASSQVGRGLAQPQHF.